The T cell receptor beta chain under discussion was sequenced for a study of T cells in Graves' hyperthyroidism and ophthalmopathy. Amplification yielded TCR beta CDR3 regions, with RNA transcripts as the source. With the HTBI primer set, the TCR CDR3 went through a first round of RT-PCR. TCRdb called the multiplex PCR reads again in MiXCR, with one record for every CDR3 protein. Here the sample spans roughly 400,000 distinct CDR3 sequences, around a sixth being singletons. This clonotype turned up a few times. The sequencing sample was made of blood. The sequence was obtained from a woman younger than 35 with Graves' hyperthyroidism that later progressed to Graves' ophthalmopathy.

CDR3: CSAPVSSYNSPLHF. For the CDR3, the DNA is TGCAGTGCACCAGTTAGCTCCTATAATTCACCCCTCCACTTT. J is TRBJ1-6 and V is TRBV20-1; no firm D call. V was clipped by 6 bases and J by 0 bases, with 9 bases between them. The CDR3 has 14 amino acids. Germline V gene lookup returns CDR1 DFQATT and CDR2 SNEGSKA (reference sequence).